This T cell receptor beta chain was identified during a study of blood T cell repertoires in COVID-19. In the study overall: Sample material is recorded as cDNA or gDNA derived from T cells, B-cell-depleted T cells, or PBMCs.

This table comes from immunoSEQ multiplex PCR, and its TCRdb copy is limited to in-frame clones, with some not included. The data contain 450,000 to 600,000 clones, about nine tenths of them singletons. This clone showed up just a few times. The sample comprised PBMCs or T cells enriched from blood (not recorded which). The clonotype comes from a woman under 30 who had recovered from COVID-19.

Here the CDR3 reads CATKPTGQEHEKLFF. CDR3 nucleotides: TGTGCCACCAAACCCACCGGACAGGAGCACGAAAAACTGTTTTTT. This sequence joins TRBV27 and TRBJ1-4, with 7 bases identical to TRBD1. The J segment lost 8 bases and the V segment lost 10 bases, leaving 16 bases of the junction unmatched. CDR3 length: 15 amino acids. In germline, CDR1 is MNHEY, CDR2 SMNVEV (reference sequence).